These 9 T cell receptor beta chains originate from one sample sequenced in a study of T cell responses to AZD1222 COVID-19 vaccine. Sequencing used immunoSEQ multiplex PCR; TCRdb keeps in-frame clones, though not all of them. This sample has some 150,000 clones, with 70% to 90% found just once. The sequencing used peripheral blood, collected on day 0 of AZD1222 vaccination. These receptors came from an adult in good health.

This chain connects TRBV19 to TRBJ2-3; D may be TRBD1 (5 bases). This CDR3 has 13 amino acids. Per germline, CDR1 LNHDA and CDR2 SQIVND (reference sequence). The V end lost 8 bases, the J end lost 0 bases, and 9 bases lay between the germline ends. In DNA form, the CDR3 reads TGTGCCAGTGGGGCGTCAAGCACAGATACGCAGTATTTT. Its translation: CASGASSTDTQYF.

CDR3 loop: CASTLGAAETQYF. DNA of the CDR3: TGCGCCAGCACCCTAGGGGCGGCGGAGACCCAGTACTTC. This chain joins TRBV5-1 and TRBJ2-5; a possible D gene is TRBD1 (5 bases). V lost 6 bases, J lost 5 bases, and 14 bases lay in between. The CDR3 loop spans 13 amino acids. Germline V CDR1 and CDR2: SGHRS, YFSETQ.

This clone was observed once. This chain uses TRBV11-2 with TRBJ1-5; no reliable D call. Trimming removed 5 bases at V and 2 bases at J, with 10 bases between. Germline V lookup: CDR1 SGHAT, CDR2 FQNNGV. This CDR3 is 14 amino acids long. In DNA form, the CDR3 reads TGTGCCAGCAGCCTAGCGGACGGCAATCAGCCCCAGCATTTT. Its translation is CASSLADGNQPQHF.

V is TRBV7-9 and J is TRBJ2-1, with 7 bases aligning to TRBD2. After removal of 1 base from V and 2 bases from J, the junction contained 2 bases not matched to a gene. CDR1 and CDR2 from the germline V gene are SEHNR and FQNEAQ (reference sequence). This CDR3 region has 15 residues. CDR3 protein: CASSLGLAAYNEQFF. CDR3 sequence (DNA): TGTGCCAGCAGCTTAGGTCTAGCGGCCTACAATGAGCAGTTCTTC. The variable domain in full, completed from reference TRBV7-9 and TRBJ2-1, reads DTGVSQNPRHKITKRGQNVTFRCDPISEHNRLYWYRQTLGQGPEFLTYFQNEAQLEKSRLLSDRFSAERPKGSFSTLEIQRTEQGDSAMYLCASSLGLAAYNEQFFGPGTRLTVL.

This sequence joins TRBV7-9 and TRBJ2-1; TRBD2 might be the D (6 bases). Germline V gene data show CDR1 as SEHNR and CDR2 as FQNEAQ (reference sequence). CDR3 length: 16 amino acids. The V end was cut by 1 base, the J end by 9 bases, with 19 bases between. CDR3 residues: CASSLERLAPLSEQFF. The CDR3 DNA follows: TGTGCCAGCAGCTTAGAACGGCTAGCGCCCCTGTCTGAGCAGTTCTTC.

This clone was picked up a small number of times. The CDR3 loop reads CASSLSAGSQSYEQYF. CDR3 coding DNA: TGTGCCAGCAGCTTATCGGCGGGAAGCCAATCCTACGAGCAGTACTTC. The V and J genes are TRBV7-8 and TRBJ2-7; TRBD2 is a possible D gene (6 bases). Per the germline V gene, CDR1 is SGHVS and CDR2 is FQNEAQ. V shed 2 bases and J shed 1 base, with 15 bases lying between them. This CDR3 has 16 residues.

The V gene is TRBV30, the J gene TRBJ1-5, with D unresolved. CDR3 length equals 14 residues. Trimming pared 2 bases from V and 0 bases from J, leaving 8 bases between. CDR1 is GTSNPN, CDR2 SVGIG, per germline (reference sequence). The CDR3: CAWSQHYSNQPQHF. The CDR3 bases are TGTGCCTGGAGTCAACACTATAGCAATCAGCCCCAGCATTTT.

The rearrangement uses TRBV11-2 and TRBJ2-2, with D hard to call. Germline V gene lookup returns CDR1 SGHAT and CDR2 FQNNGV. The CDR3 loop spans 13 amino acids. V was shortened by 5 bases and J by 4 bases, with 8 bases between the two germline ends. CDR3 nucleotides: TGTGCCAGCAGCCCCCCGTCCACCGGGGAGCTGTTTTTT. Translating it yields CASSPPSTGELFF.

This sequence joins TRBV9 and TRBJ1-2; D might be TRBD1 (5 bases). The V gene's germline CDR1 is SGDLS and CDR2 YYNGEE. The germline V and J ends were trimmed by 4 bases and 4 bases, with 14 bases remaining between them. This CDR3 has 14 amino acids. CDR3 DNA: TGTGCCAGCAGCTCCACATGGGACCGCTATGGCTACACCTTC. Protein: CASSSTWDRYGYTF.